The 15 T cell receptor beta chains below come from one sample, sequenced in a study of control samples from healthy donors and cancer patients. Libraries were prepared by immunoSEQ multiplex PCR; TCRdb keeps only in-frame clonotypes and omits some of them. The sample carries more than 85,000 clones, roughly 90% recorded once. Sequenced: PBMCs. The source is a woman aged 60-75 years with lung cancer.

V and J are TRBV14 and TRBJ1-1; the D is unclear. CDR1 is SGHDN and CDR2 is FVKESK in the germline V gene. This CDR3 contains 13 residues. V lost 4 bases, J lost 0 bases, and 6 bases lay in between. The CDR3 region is CASSRTLNTEAFF. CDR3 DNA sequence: TGTGCCAGCAGCCGGACCCTGAACACTGAAGCTTTCTTT.

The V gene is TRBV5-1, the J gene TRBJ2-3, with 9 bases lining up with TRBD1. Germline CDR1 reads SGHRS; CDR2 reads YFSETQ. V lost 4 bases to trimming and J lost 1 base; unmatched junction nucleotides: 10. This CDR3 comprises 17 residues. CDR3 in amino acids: CASSPEPQGAGTDTQYF. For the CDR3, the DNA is TGCGCCAGCAGCCCGGAGCCACAGGGGGCGGGCACAGATACGCAGTATTTT.

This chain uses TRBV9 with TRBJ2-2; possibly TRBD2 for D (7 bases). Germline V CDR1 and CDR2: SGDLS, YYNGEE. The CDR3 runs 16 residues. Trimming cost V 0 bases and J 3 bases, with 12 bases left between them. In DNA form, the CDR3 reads TGTGCCAGCAGCGTAGCGGGGGGCGCATACACCGGGGAGCTGTTTTTT. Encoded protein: CASSVAGGAYTGELFF.

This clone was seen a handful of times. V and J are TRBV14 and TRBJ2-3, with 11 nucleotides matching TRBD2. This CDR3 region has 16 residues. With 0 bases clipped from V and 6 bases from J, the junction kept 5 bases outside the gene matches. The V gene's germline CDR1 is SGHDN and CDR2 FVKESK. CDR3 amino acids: CASSQEPSGRFDTQYF. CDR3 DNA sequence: TGTGCCAGCAGCCAAGAGCCTAGCGGGAGGTTCGATACGCAGTATTTT.

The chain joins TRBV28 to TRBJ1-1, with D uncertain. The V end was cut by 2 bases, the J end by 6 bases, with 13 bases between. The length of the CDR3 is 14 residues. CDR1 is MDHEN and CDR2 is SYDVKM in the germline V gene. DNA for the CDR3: TGTGCCAGCAGTTTAATCCCGCAGTACGCTGAAGCTTTCTTT. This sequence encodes CASSLIPQYAEAFF.

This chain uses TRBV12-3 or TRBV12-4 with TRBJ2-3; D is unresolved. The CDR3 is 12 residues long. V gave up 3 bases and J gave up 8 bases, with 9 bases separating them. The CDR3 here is CASSLATGTQYF. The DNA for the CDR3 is TGTGCCAGCAGTTTGGCGACCGGTACGCAGTATTTT.

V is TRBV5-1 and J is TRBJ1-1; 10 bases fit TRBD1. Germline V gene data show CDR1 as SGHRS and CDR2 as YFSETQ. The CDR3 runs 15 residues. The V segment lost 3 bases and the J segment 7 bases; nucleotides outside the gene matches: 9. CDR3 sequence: CASSSKTGGDSEAFF. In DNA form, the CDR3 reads TGCGCCAGCAGCTCGAAGACAGGGGGCGATAGTGAAGCTTTCTTT.

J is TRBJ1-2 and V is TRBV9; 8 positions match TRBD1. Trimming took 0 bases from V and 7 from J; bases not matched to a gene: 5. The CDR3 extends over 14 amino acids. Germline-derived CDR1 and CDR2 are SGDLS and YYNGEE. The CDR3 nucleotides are TGTGCCAGCAGCGTAGCGGGGACAGGCCCTGGCTACACCTTC. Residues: CASSVAGTGPGYTF.

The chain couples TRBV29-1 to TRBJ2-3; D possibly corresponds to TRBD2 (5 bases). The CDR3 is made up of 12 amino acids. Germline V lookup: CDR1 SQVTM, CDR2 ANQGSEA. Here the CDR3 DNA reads TGCACCCTGGAGGCTACTACAGATACGCAGTATTTT. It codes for CTLEATTDTQYF.

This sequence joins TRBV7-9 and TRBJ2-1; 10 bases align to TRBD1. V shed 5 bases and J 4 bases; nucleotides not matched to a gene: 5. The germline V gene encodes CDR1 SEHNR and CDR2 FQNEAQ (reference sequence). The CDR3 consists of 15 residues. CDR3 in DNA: TGTGCCAGCAGCCTGGGACAGGGGCAATACAATGAGCAGTTCTTC. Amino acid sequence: CASSLGQGQYNEQFF.

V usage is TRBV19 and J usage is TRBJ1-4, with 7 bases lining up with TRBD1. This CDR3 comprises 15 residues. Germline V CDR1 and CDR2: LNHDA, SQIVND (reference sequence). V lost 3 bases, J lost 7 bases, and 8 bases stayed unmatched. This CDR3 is CASSMPNRGGEKLFF. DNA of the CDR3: TGTGCCAGTAGTATGCCAAACAGGGGTGGTGAAAAACTGTTTTTT.

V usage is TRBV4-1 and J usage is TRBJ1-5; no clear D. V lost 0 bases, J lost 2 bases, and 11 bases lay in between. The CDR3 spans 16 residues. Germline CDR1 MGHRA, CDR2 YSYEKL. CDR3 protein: CASSQEGLDRNQPQHF. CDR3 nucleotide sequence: TGCGCCAGCAGCCAAGAAGGGTTAGATCGCAATCAGCCCCAGCATTTT.

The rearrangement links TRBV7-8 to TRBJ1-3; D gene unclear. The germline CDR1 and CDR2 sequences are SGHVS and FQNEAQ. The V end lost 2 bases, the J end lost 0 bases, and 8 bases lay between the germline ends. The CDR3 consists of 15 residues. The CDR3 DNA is TGTGCCAGCAGCTTAACCCAAGTCTCTGGAAACACCATATATTTT. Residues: CASSLTQVSGNTIYF.

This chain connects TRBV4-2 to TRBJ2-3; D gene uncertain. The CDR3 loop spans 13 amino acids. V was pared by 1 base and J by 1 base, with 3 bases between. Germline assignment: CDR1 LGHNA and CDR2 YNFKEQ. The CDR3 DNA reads TGTGCCAGCAGCCAAGCAGGCACAGATACGCAGTATTTT. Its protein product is CASSQAGTDTQYF.

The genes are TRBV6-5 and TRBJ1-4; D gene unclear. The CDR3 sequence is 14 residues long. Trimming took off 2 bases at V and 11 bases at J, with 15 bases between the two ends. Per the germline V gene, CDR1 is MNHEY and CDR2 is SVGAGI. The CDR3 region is CASSYTINSGKLFF. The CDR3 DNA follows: TGTGCCAGCAGTTACACTATCAACAGTGGGAAACTGTTTTTT.